A single sample gave rise to the 11 T cell receptor beta chains below, sequenced in a study of blood T cell repertoires in COVID-19. Sequencing used immunoSEQ multiplex PCR; TCRdb keeps in-frame clones, though not all of them. The repertoire includes fewer than 350,000 clones, approximately 91% of them detected once, and over 1% sits in the top ten. The sequenced sample consisted of PBMCs or T cells enriched from blood (not recorded which). The source of these receptors is a woman aged 25 to 39 who had been exposed to COVID-19.

In DNA, the CDR3 is TGTGCCAGCTGTAGGACAGGGATCGACGAAGCTTTCTTT. Its protein product is CASCRTGIDEAFF. V gene TRBV6-5 combines with J gene TRBJ1-1; 8 nucleotides line up with TRBD1. The CDR3 spans 13 residues. Looked up from germline, CDR1 is MNHEY and CDR2 is SVGAGI. V lost 8 bases, J lost 8 bases, and 10 bases stayed unmatched.

CDR3 DNA sequence: TGTGCCAGCAGTTGGGCGGGAGTACGGGAGCAGTACTTC. Translating gives CASSWAGVREQYF. The V and J genes are TRBV6-2 or TRBV6-3 and TRBJ2-7; 7 bases agree with TRBD2. Germline assignment: CDR1 MNHEY and CDR2 SVGEGT. This CDR3 is 13 amino acids long. The V gene end was trimmed by 4 bases and the J gene end by 7 bases; junction bases not matched to a gene: 7.

The chain recombines TRBV3-1 (or the pseudogene TRBV3-2) with TRBJ2-5; D not resolved. Germline V gives CDR1 LGHDT, CDR2 YNNKEL (reference sequence). Trimming removed 2 bases from V and 1 base from J, with 11 bases in between. The CDR3 length is 15 residues. The CDR3 nucleotides are TGTGCCAGCAGCCAATTATCAGCGACCCAAGAGACCCAGTACTTC. It codes for CASSQLSATQETQYF.

The chain links TRBV11-2 to TRBJ2-1, with TRBD2 matching 9 bases. This CDR3 spans 17 amino acids. V lost 1 base, J lost 2 bases, and 6 bases stayed unmatched. The V gene's germline CDR1 is SGHAT and CDR2 FQNNGV. CDR3 loop: CASSLAGSGGTYNEQFF. In DNA form, the CDR3 reads TGTGCCAGCAGCTTAGCAGGTAGCGGGGGAACCTACAATGAGCAGTTCTTC.

The chain combines TRBV10-1 with TRBJ2-7, with 7 bases lining up with TRBD1. Germline lookup yields CDR1 WNHNN and CDR2 SYGVQD (reference sequence). The junction had 7 bases not matched to a gene; V was cut back by 6 bases and J by 2 bases. This CDR3 region has 14 residues. The CDR3 is CASSGTGVPYEQYF. The CDR3 DNA is TGCGCCAGCAGCGGCACAGGGGTCCCCTACGAGCAGTACTTC.

The chain carries TRBV7-3 and TRBJ2-3; 8 bases are shared with TRBD2. J lost 2 bases, V lost 5 bases, and 6 bases had no gene match. Germline V gene lookup returns CDR1 SGHTA and CDR2 FQGTGA. This CDR3 is built from 15 residues. The CDR3 nucleotides read TGTGCCAGCAGCCGAGCGGGAGAGTACACAGATACGCAGTATTTT. Translating it yields CASSRAGEYTDTQYF.

The genes are TRBV6-5 and TRBJ2-1, with 10 nucleotides matching TRBD2. Germline trimming cut 2 bases from V and 10 bases from J; bases unmatched to any gene: 8. The CDR3 loop spans 15 amino acids. CDR1 is MNHEY, CDR2 SVGAGI, per germline. The CDR3 loop reads CASSYVQISGREQFF. DNA for the CDR3: TGTGCCAGCAGTTACGTCCAAATTAGCGGGAGGGAGCAGTTCTTC.

The J gene is TRBJ2-7, the V gene TRBV5-1, with D perhaps TRBD2 (6 bases). The CDR3 extends over 13 amino acids. Germline assignment: CDR1 SGHRS and CDR2 YFSETQ. Trimming removed 7 bases from V and 5 bases from J, with 16 bases in between. DNA for the CDR3: TGCGCCAGCGACTCGGGGTGGGGGGACGAGCAGTACTTC. Amino acids: CASDSGWGDEQYF. Together with reference TRBV5-1 and TRBJ2-7, the CDR3 gives the full variable domain: KAGVTQTPRYLIKTRGQQVTLSCSPISGHRSVSWYQQTPGQGLQFLFEYFSETQRNKGNFPGRFSGRQFSNSRSEMNVSTLELGDSALYLCASDSGWGDEQYFGPGTRLTVT.

The chain has TRBV4-2 and TRBJ2-2, with D tentatively TRBD2 (6 bases). The V end lost 6 bases, the J end lost 4 bases, and 12 bases lay between the germline ends. The CDR3 runs 14 residues. Germline V gene data show CDR1 as LGHNA and CDR2 as YNFKEQ. The CDR3 nucleotides read TGTGCCAGCAGGGGGCAGGGAGGCACCGGGGAGCTGTTTTTT. Its protein is CASRGQGGTGELFF.

The chain employs TRBV28 and TRBJ1-5; perhaps TRBD1 as D (6 bases). The ends were cut back, 6 bases at V and 7 bases at J, with 13 bases in the middle. The CDR3 consists of 13 residues. Germline V gives CDR1 MDHEN, CDR2 SYDVKM. CDR3 sequence: CASSQQGPQPQHF. CDR3 coding DNA: TGTGCCAGCAGCCAACAGGGCCCACAGCCCCAGCATTTT.

This chain joins TRBV19 and TRBJ1-1, with 9 bases aligning to TRBD1. Germline-derived CDR1 and CDR2 are LNHDA and SQIVND (reference sequence). The CDR3 is 13 residues long. V shed 10 bases, J shed 4 bases, and the junction held 7 bases outside the gene matches. CDR3 DNA: TGTGCCACCAAACAGGGGGCAGTCACTGAAGCTTTCTTT. This encodes CATKQGAVTEAFF.